The present T cell receptor (beta chain) was sequenced within a study of T-cell memory formation after mild COVID-19. This clonotype was seen a single time. Its antigen is as yet unknown. Trimming cost V 7 bases and J 5 bases; bases outside gene matches: 14. Germline CDR1 and CDR2: MNHEY and SVGAGI. The CDR3 totals 16 residues. Whole-study findings and limits: Later expanders leaned CD4+, whereas clones that contracted between day 15 and 85 were balanced CD4/CD8.

TCRdb processed the 5' RACE reads anew with MiXCR; each CDR3 protein has one entry. The sample lists roughly 70,000 distinct CDR3 sequences, 15% to 20% occurring once. The sample consisted of PBMCs or a T cell subset sorted from them (not recorded which). The chain uses TRBV6-5 and TRBJ2-1, with TRBD2 matching 7 bases. The source of this sequence is an adult woman who had mild COVID-19 (a few samples of this study predate the infection). Cell type and time point are not known. CDR3 protein: CASTSFTLRGDNEQFF. DNA for the CDR3: TGTGCCAGCACCTCATTTACCCTCCGGGGGGACAATGAGCAGTTCTTC.